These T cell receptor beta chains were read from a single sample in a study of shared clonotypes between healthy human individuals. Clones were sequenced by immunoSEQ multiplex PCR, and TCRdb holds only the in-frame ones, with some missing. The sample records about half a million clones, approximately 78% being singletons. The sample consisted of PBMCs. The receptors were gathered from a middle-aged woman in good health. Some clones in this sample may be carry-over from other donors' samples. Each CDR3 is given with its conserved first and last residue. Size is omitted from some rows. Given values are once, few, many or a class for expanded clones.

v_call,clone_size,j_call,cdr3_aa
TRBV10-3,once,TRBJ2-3,CAISESVGTDTQYF
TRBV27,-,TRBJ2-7,CASKVRASGSYEQYF
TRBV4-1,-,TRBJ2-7,CASSQLLVAGGSYEQYF
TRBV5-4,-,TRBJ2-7,CASSLDMTYEQYF
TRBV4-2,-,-,CASSQDRGAPSYEQYF
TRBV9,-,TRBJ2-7,CASSLGTRDYEQYF
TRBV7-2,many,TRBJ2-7,CASSAQTGVTREQYF
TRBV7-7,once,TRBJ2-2,CASSFGPPNTGELFF
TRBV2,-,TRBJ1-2,CASIRQGGSGYTF
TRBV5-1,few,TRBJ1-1,CASSWASDTEAFF
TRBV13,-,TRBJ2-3,CASSLRPRPTDTQYF
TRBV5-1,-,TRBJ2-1,CASSLELAGEEQFF
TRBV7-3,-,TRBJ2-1,CASSLSGTRGEQFF
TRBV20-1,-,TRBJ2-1,CSARVLNEQFF
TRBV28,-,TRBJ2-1,CASSLRYNEQFF
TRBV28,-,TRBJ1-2,CASSSQDLYGYTF
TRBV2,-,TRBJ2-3,CASSGRRDTDTQYF
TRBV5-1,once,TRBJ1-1,CASSFGSGRNTEAFF
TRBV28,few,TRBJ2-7,CASSFPGQGSYEQYF
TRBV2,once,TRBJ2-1,CASSVERADNEQFF
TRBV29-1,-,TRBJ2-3,CSVEDLGRRSDTQYF
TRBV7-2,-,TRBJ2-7,CASSLAGGSYEQYF
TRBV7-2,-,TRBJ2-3,CASSVSHSDTQYF
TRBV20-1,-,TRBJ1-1,CSALPNTEAFF
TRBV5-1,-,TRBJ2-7,CASRSNPGTGAYEQYF
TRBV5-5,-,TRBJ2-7,CASSLDGYYEQYF
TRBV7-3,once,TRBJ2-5,CASSLGLAGDETQYF
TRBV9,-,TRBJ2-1,CASSVDWRGSYNEQFF
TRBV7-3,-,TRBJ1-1,CASSPDRGGTEAFF
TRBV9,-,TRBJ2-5,CASSVGWGETQYF
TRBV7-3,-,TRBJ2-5,CASSMGTSGRARETQYF
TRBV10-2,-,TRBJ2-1,CASSETTYNEQFF
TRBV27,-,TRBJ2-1,CASSSRPVPPHNEQFF
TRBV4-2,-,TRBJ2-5,CASSLAGGDEETQYF
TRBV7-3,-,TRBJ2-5,CASSPTLDRQETQYF
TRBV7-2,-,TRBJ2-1,CASSLVASGRADNEQFF
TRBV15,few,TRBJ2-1,CATRLVFSSYNEQFF
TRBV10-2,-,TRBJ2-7,CASSDEMLRTGGYEQYF
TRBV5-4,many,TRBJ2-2,CASRGQAAGELFF
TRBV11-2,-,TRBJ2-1,CASSSGTGIDEQFF
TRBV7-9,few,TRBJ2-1,CASSPRGGNEQFF